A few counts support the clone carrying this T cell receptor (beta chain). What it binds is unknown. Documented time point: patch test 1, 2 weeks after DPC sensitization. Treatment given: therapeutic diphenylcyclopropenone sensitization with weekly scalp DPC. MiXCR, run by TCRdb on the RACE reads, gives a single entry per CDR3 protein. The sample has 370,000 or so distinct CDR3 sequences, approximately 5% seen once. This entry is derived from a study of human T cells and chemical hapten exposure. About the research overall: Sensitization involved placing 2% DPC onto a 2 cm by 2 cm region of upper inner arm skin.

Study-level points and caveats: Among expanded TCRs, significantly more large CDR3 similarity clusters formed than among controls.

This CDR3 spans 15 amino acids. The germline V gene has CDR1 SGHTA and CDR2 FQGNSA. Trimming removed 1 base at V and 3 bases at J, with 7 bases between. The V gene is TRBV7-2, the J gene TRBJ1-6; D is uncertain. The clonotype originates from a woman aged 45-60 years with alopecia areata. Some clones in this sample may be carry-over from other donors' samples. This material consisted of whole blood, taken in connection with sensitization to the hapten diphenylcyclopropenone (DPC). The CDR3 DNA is TGTGCCAGCAGCTTAGGGCCCGTCTATAATTCACCCCTCCACTTT. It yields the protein CASSLGPVYNSPLHF.